The T cell receptor (beta chain) under discussion was sequenced for a study of OX40 agonist ivuxolimab in advanced cancers. Overall study context: Given to patients was ivuxolimab, an agonistic anti-OX40 (CD134) antibody. Enrolled patients in dose escalation had cancers that were hepatocellular carcinoma, melanoma, renal cell or head and neck cancer.

Per germline, CDR1 SGHVS and CDR2 FNYEAQ. The germline V and J ends were trimmed by 1 base and 5 bases, with 10 bases remaining between them. The CDR3 is 14 amino acids. The protocol was immunoSEQ multiplex PCR, while the TCRdb copy is restricted to in-frame clones and leaves out a portion. The sample has just under 60,000 clones; roughly nine tenths are singletons. The rearrangement uses TRBV7-6 and TRBJ2-3; D gene unclear. The TCR sequence derives from an adult with an advanced solid tumor such as melanoma, head and neck, liver or kidney cancer. The source was CD4+ or CD8+ T cells sorted from blood, collected in a trial of the OX40 agonist ivuxolimab. The CDR3 DNA reads as TGTGCCAGCAGCTTAGATCTAGTGGGAGATACGCAGTATTTT. It yields the protein CASSLDLVGDTQYF.